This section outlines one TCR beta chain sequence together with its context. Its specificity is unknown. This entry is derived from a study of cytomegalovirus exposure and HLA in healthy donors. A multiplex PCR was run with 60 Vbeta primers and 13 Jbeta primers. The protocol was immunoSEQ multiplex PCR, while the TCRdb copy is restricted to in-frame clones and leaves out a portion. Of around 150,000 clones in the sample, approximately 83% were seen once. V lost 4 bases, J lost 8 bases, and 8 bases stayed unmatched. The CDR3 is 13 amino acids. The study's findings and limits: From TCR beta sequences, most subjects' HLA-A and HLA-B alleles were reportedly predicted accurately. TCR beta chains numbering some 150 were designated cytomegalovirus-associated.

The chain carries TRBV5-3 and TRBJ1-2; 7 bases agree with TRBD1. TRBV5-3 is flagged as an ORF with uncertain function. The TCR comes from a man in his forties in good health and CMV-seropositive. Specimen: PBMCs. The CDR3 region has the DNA TGTGCCAGAAGCGCCGACAGGGAACGAGGCTACACCTTC. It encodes CARSADRERGYTF.